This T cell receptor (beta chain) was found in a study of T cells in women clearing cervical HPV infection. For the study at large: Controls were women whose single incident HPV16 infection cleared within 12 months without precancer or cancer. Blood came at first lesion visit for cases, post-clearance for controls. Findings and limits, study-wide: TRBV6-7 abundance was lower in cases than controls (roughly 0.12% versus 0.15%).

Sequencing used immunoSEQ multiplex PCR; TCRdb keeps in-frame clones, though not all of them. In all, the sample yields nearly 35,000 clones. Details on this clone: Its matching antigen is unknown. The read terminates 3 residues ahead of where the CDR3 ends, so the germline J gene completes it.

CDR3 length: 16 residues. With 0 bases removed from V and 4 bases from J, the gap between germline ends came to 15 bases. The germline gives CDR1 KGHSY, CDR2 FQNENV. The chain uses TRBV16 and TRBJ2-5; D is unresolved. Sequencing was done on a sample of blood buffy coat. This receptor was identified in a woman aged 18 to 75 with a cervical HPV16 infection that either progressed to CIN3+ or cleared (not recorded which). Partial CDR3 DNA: TGTGCCAGCAGCCAATCCGGTCAGGTGGCAGGAGAGACC. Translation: CASSQSGQVAGET. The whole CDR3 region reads CASSQSGQVAGETQYF.